This T cell receptor (beta chain) is drawn from a study of blood T cell repertoires in COVID-19. Study information: Sites across the United States, Italy and Spain contributed samples from acute and convalescent COVID-19. T cells, B-cell-depleted T cells, or PBMCs provided the cDNA or gDNA that served as material.

In the original analysis: Amplification from reference gene primers served as the basis for estimated nucleated cell counts. Generated by immunoSEQ multiplex PCR, the TCRdb table keeps only in-frame clones and is missing some. The V and J calls and clone size come from that table; D and trimming were worked out from the DNA. The profile shows about 60,000 clones, 75% to 90% of them singletons. CDR3 size: 15 residues. Unmatched junction bases numbered 7, after V lost 3 bases and J lost 5 bases. The V gene's germline CDR1 is SGHRS and CDR2 YFSETQ. The receptor's source is a human donor with acute or convalescent COVID-19. The donor label of this sample is uncertain. The chain carries TRBV5-1 and TRBJ2-1; 8 bases fit TRBD1. Sequenced input: peripheral blood. The CDR3 sequence is CASSSGTGANNEQFF. Written as DNA, the CDR3 is TGCGCCAGCAGCTCGGGGACAGGAGCTAACAATGAGCAGTTCTTC.